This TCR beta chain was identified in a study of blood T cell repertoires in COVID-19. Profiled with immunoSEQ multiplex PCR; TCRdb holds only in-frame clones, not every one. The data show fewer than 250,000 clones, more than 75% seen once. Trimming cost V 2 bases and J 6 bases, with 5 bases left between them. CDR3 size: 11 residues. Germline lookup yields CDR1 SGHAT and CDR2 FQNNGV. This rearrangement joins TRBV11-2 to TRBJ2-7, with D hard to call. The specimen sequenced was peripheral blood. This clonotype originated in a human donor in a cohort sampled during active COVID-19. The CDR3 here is CASSLLREQYF. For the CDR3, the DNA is TGTGCCAGCAGCTTATTGCGCGAGCAGTACTTC.